This TCR beta chain was sequenced during a study of T cell responses to AZD1222 COVID-19 vaccine. Study observations and caveats: Targets within unmutated variant regions were reportedly found for nearly half of spike-specific TCRs. After two AZD1222 doses, spike-specific TCR breadth and depth rose versus day 0. Repertoires were collected only later (after the peak T cell response had occurred).

TCRdb keeps only in-frame clones here, not all; method: immunoSEQ multiplex PCR. The table has tens of thousands of clones, about 80% seen once. Turning to this clone: Its cognate antigen is unknown.

Pooled together were second doses at about 4 or about 12 weeks. The material was peripheral blood, obtained 28 days after the second AZD1222 dose. This receptor was taken from an adult who received the AZD1222 COVID-19 vaccine.

The CDR3 is CASSYSATQYF. Here the CDR3 DNA reads TGTGCCAGCAGTTACTCGGCTACGCAGTATTTT. The chain couples TRBV6-2 or TRBV6-3 to TRBJ2-3; D uncertain. Germline CDR1 is MNHEY and CDR2 is SVGEGT. Trimming shortened V by 0 bases and J by 8 bases, and 3 bases separated the two germline ends. The CDR3 is made up of 11 amino acids.